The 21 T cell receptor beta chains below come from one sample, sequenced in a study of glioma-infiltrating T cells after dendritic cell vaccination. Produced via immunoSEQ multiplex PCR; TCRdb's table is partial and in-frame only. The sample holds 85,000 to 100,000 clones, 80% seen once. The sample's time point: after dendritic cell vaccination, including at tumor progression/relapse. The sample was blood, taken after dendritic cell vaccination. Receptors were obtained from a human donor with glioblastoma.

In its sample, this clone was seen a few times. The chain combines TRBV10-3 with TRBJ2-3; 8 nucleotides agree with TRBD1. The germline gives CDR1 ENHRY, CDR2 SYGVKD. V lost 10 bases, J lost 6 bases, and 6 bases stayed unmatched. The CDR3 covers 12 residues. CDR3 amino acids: CATETGGDTQYF. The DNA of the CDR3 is TGTGCCACCGAAACAGGGGGGGATACGCAGTATTTT.

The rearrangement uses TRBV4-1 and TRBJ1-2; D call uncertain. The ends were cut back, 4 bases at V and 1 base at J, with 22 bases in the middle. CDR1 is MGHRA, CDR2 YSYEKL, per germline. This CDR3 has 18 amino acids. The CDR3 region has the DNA TGCGCCAGCAGCCGAGAAAAAGCGGGTTTCAGTGATAACTATGGCTACACCTTC. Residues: CASSREKAGFSDNYGYTF.

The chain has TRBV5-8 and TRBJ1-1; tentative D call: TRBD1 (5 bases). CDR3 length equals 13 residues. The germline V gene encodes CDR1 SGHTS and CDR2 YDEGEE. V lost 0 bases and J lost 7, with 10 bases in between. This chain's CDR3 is CASSLGRQREAFF. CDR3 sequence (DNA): TGTGCCAGCAGCTTGGGACGACAGCGTGAAGCTTTCTTT.

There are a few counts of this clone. In nucleotides, the CDR3 is TGTGCCAGCAGCCCAGGGACTAGCGTCTCCTACGAGCAGTACTTC. Its translation: CASSPGTSVSYEQYF. The rearrangement uses TRBV7-9 and TRBJ2-7, with 10 bases lining up with TRBD2. J lost 0 bases, V lost 5 bases, and 4 bases had no gene match. This CDR3 contains 15 residues. The germline gives CDR1 SEHNR, CDR2 FQNEAQ (reference sequence).

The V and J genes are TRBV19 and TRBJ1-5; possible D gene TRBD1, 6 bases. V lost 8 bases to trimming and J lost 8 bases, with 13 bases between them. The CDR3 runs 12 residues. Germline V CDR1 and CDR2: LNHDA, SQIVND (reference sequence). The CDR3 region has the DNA TGTGCCAGTTCGGGGGGCACGGAGCCCCAGCATTTT. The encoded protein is CASSGGTEPQHF.

CDR3 region: CASSLGRETGELFF. The CDR3 DNA reads as TGCGCCAGCAGCTTAGGGAGGGAAACCGGGGAGCTGTTTTTT. The chain recombines TRBV5-1 with TRBJ2-2; 7 bases line up with TRBD2. Germline assignment: CDR1 SGHRS and CDR2 YFSETQ. J was trimmed by 5 bases and V by 2 bases; bases with no gene match: 3. This CDR3 contains 14 residues.

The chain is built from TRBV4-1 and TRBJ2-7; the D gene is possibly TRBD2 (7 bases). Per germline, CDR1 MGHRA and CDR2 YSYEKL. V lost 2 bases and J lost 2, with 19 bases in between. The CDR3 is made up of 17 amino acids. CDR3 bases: TGCGCCAGCAGCCAATGGGGGCTAGCGGTTGCCACCTACGAGCAGTACTTC. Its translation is CASSQWGLAVATYEQYF.

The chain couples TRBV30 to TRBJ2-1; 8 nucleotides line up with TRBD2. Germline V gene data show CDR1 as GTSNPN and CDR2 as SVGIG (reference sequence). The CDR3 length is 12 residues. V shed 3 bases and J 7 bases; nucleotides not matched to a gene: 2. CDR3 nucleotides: TGTGCCTGGAGCGGGGGGGGTAATGAGCAGTTCTTC. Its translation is CAWSGGGNEQFF.

For the CDR3, the DNA is TGTGCCAGTAAGGCAGGGATCAAAGAGACCCAGTACTTC. Translation gives CASKAGIKETQYF. The genes are TRBV19 and TRBJ2-5, with D perhaps TRBD1 (5 bases). Germline loops: CDR1 LNHDA, CDR2 SQIVND (reference sequence). The V end lost 7 bases, the J end lost 3 bases, and 12 bases lay between the germline ends. This CDR3 has 13 amino acids.

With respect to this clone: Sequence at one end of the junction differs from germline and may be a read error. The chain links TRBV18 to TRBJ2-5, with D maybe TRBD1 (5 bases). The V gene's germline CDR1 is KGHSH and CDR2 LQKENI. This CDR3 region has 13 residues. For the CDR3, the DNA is TGTGCCAGCTCGCCACGGACACGGGAGACCCAGTACTTC. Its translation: CASSPRTRETQYF.

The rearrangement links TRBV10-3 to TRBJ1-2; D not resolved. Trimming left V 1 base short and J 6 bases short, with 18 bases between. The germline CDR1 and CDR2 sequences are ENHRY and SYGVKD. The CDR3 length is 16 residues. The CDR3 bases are TGTGCCATCAGTGAGTTCCCCGGCTTAGGGAGCAATGGCTACACCTTC. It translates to CAISEFPGLGSNGYTF.

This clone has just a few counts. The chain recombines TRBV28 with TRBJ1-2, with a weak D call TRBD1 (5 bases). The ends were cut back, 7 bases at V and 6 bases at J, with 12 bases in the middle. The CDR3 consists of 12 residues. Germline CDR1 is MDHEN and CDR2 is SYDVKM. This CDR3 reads CASNTGLHGYTF. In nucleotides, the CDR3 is TGTGCCAGCAACACAGGCCTTCATGGCTACACCTTC.

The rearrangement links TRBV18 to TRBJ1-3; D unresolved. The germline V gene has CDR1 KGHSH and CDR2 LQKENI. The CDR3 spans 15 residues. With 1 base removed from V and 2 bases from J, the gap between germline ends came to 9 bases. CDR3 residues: CASSPHSDTGNTIYF. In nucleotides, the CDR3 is TGTGCCAGCTCACCACATTCAGACACTGGAAACACCATATATTTT.

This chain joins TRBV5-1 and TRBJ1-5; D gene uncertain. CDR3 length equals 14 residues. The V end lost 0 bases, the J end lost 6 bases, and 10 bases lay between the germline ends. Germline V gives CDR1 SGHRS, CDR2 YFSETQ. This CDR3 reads CASSLDPGIQPQHF. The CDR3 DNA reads TGCGCCAGCAGCTTGGACCCGGGAATTCAGCCCCAGCATTTT.

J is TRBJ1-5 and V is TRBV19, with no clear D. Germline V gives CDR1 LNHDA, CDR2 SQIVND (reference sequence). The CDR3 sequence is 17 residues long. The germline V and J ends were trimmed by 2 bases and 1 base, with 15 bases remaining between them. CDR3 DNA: TGTGCCAGTAGTATAACGGCAGGCCTTGGGAGCAATCAGCCCCAGCATTTT. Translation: CASSITAGLGSNQPQHF. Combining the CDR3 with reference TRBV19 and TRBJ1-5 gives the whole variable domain DGGITQSPKYLFRKEGQNVTLSCEQNLNHDAMYWYRQDPGQGLRLIYYSQIVNDFQKGDIAEGYSVSREKKESFPLTVTSAQKNPTAFYLCASSITAGLGSNQPQHFGDGTRLSIL.

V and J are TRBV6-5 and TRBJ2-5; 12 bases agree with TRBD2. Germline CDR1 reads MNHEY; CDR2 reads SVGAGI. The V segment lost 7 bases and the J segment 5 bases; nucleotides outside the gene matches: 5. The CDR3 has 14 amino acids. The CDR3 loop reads CASTGLAGTETQYF. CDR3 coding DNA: TGTGCCAGCACCGGACTAGCGGGAACGGAGACCCAGTACTTC.

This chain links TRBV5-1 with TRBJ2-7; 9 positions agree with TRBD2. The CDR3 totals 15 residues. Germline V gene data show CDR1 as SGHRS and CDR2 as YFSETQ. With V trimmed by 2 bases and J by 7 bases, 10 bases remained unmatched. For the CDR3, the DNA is TGCGCCAGCAGCTTAGTTAGCGGGAGAACGGGGGAGCAGTACTTC. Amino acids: CASSLVSGRTGEQYF.

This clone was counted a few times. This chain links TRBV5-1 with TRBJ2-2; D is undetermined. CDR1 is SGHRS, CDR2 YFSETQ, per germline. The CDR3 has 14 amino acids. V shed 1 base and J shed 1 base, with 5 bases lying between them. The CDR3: CASSLIRNTGELFF. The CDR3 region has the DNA TGCGCCAGCAGCTTGATCCGGAACACCGGGGAGCTGTTTTTT.

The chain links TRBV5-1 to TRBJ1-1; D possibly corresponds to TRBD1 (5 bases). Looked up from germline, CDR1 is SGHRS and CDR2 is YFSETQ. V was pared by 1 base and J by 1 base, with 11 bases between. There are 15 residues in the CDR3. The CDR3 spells CASSLNPGQNTEAFF. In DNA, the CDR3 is TGCGCCAGCAGCTTGAACCCCGGACAGAACACTGAAGCTTTCTTT.

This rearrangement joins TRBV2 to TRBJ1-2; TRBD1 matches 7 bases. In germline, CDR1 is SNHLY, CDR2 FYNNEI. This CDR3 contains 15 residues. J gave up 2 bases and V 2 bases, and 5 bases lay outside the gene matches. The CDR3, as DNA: TGTGCCAGCAGTGAAAGGGGACAGCAGAACTATGGCTACACCTTC. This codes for CASSERGQQNYGYTF.

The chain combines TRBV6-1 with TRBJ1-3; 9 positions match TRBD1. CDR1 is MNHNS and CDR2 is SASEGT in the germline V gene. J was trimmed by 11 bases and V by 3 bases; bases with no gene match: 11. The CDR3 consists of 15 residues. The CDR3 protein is CASSDTGTGRSPIYF. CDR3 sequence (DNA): TGTGCCAGCAGTGATACCGGGACAGGGAGGTCCCCCATATATTTT.